The 22 T cell receptor beta chains given below trace back to one sample, sequenced in a study of blood T cell repertoires in COVID-19. Profiling relied on immunoSEQ multiplex PCR, and the TCRdb table lists in-frame clones only, not all of them. The sample lists 100,000 to 150,000 clones; approximately 90% were seen once. Sequenced: peripheral blood. Source of these receptors: a man aged 50 to 60 with COVID-19, enrolled during active disease.

This rearrangement joins TRBV7-8 to TRBJ1-5, with unresolved D. The CDR3 runs 14 residues. The V gene lost 1 base and the J gene lost 6 bases, with 10 bases spanning the gap. The germline V gene encodes CDR1 SGHVS and CDR2 FQNEAQ. The CDR3 here is CASSLGEEAQPQHF. In DNA form, the CDR3 reads TGTGCCAGCAGCTTAGGGGAGGAGGCTCAGCCCCAGCATTTT.

The chain joins TRBV28 to TRBJ1-5, with 8 bases that match TRBD1. The CDR3 is 15 residues long. The V and J ends lost 4 bases and 3 bases, in that order; junction bases with no gene match: 5. Germline V gene sequence: CDR1 MDHEN, CDR2 SYDVKM. The CDR3 DNA reads TGTGCCAGCAGTTCCTTGGGACAGGACAATCAGCCCCAGCATTTT. Amino acid sequence: CASSSLGQDNQPQHF.

The rearrangement links TRBV2 to TRBJ2-7; D perhaps matches TRBD1 (5 bases). The V end lost 7 bases, the J end lost 5 bases, and 18 bases lay between the germline ends. CDR1 is SNHLY and CDR2 is FYNNEI in the germline V gene. The CDR3 runs 14 residues. The CDR3 nucleotides read TGTGCCAGCATAGGTCTGGGCAGGGATAACGAGCAGTACGTC. It codes for CASIGLGRDNEQYV.

The CDR3 coding sequence is TGTGCCAGCAGCCGAGAACCGGGGGGGGAAGAGACCCAGTACTTC. Its protein is CASSREPGGEETQYF. The chain combines TRBV4-2 with TRBJ2-5, with 8 bases identical to TRBD2. This CDR3 region has 15 residues. After removal of 4 bases from V and 3 bases from J, the junction contained 7 bases not matched to a gene. Germline-derived CDR1 and CDR2 are LGHNA and YNFKEQ.

The chain combines TRBV27 with TRBJ2-1; D not resolved. From germline, CDR1 is MNHEY and CDR2 SMNVEV (reference sequence). This CDR3 comprises 15 residues. The V end lost 3 bases, the J end lost 0 bases, and 9 bases lay between the germline ends. The CDR3 sequence: CASSLSASSYNEQFF. CDR3 in DNA: TGTGCCAGCAGTTTGTCCGCGAGCTCCTACAATGAGCAGTTCTTC.

The J gene is TRBJ2-7, the V gene TRBV7-5; the DNA was not used to check the table's D call, TRBD2. TRBV7-5 is a pseudogene locus. The CDR3 has 18 residues. CDR3 in DNA: TGTGTCAGAAGCTCGGGACTAGCGGGAGTCTCTCGATGGTTCGAGCAGTACGTC. Translated, it gives CVRSSGLAGVSRWFEQYV.

This clone was counted between two and nine times. The genes are TRBV7-9 and TRBJ2-3, with a weak D call TRBD2 (6 bases). Germline V gene lookup returns CDR1 SEHNR and CDR2 FQNEAQ (reference sequence). Trimming stripped 5 bases from V and 4 bases from J, with 7 bases between. This CDR3 comprises 12 residues. The CDR3 DNA sequence: TGTGCCAGCAGCACTAGCCCAGATACGCAGTATTTT. Its translation: CASSTSPDTQYF. Full variable domain (outside the CDR3, taken from reference TRBV7-9 and TRBJ2-3): DTGVSQNPRHKITKRGQNVTFRCDPISEHNRLYWYRQTLGQGPEFLTYFQNEAQLEKSRLLSDRFSAERPKGSFSTLEIQRTEQGDSAMYLCASSTSPDTQYFGPGTRLTVL.

The CDR3 DNA sequence: TGTGCCAGCAGCTTAGGTCGGCAGCGGACTTATCAGCCCCAGCATTTT. Amino acids: CASSLGRQRTYQPQHF. The chain has TRBV7-2 and TRBJ1-5; D gene uncertain. Deletions cut 1 base from V and 5 bases from J, with 15 bases between. Germline V gene data show CDR1 as SGHTA and CDR2 as FQGNSA. There are 16 residues in the CDR3.

The J gene is TRBJ2-1, the V gene TRBV5-6; D is possibly TRBD1 (6 bases). V lost 4 bases to trimming and J lost 8 bases, with 13 bases between them. Germline assignment: CDR1 SGHDT and CDR2 YYEEEE. This CDR3 has 13 residues. DNA of the CDR3: TGTGCCAGCAGCCGGTTGTGGGGGCATGAGCAGTTCTTC. Translating it yields CASSRLWGHEQFF.

This chain uses TRBV6-5 with TRBJ2-5; tentatively, D is TRBD1 (7 bases). CDR1 is MNHEY and CDR2 is SVGAGI in the germline V gene. This CDR3 has 13 residues. V was trimmed by 8 bases and J by 1 base, leaving 11 bases between them. The DNA of the CDR3 is TGTGCCAGCCGTCAGGGGGGCCAAGAGACCCAGTACTTC. It codes for CASRQGGQETQYF.

The chain combines TRBV2 with TRBJ1-3, with D tentatively TRBD1 (6 bases). CDR3 length: 15 residues. Between the trimmed V and J ends, which lost 7 bases and 0 bases, there was a span of 13 bases. CDR1 and CDR2 from the germline V gene are SNHLY and FYNNEI. CDR3 loop: CASTPRDNSGNTIYF. DNA of the CDR3: TGTGCCAGCACCCCCCGGGACAACTCTGGAAACACCATATATTTT.

CDR3 protein: CATSDPSGRASDTQYF. DNA of the CDR3: TGTGCCACCAGTGACCCCAGCGGGAGGGCCTCAGATACGCAGTATTTT. V and J are TRBV24-1 and TRBJ2-3; 10 bases line up with TRBD2. The CDR3 length is 16 residues. J was trimmed by 4 bases and V by 4 bases; bases with no gene match: 7. CDR1 and CDR2 from the germline V gene are KGHDR and SFDVKD.

This chain uses TRBV30 with TRBJ2-1; D unresolved. This CDR3 contains 12 residues. Germline loops: CDR1 GTSNPN, CDR2 SVGIG (reference sequence). Trimming took 5 bases from V and 3 from J, leaving 8 bases between them. This chain's CDR3 is CAWGELYNEQFF. The CDR3 DNA reads TGTGCCTGGGGAGAGCTCTACAATGAGCAGTTCTTC.

The chain joins TRBV19 to TRBJ2-5; 7 bases match TRBD1. The CDR3 loop spans 14 amino acids. In germline, CDR1 is LNHDA, CDR2 SQIVND (reference sequence). V was clipped by 3 bases and J by 3 bases; unmatched bases: 4. CDR3 amino acids: CASSMRGREETQYF. CDR3 nucleotides: TGTGCCAGTAGTATGAGGGGGCGTGAAGAGACCCAGTACTTC. Based on the CDR3 plus reference TRBV19 and TRBJ2-5, the full variable domain is DGGITQSPKYLFRKEGQNVTLSCEQNLNHDAMYWYRQDPGQGLRLIYYSQIVNDFQKGDIAEGYSVSREKKESFPLTVTSAQKNPTAFYLCASSMRGREETQYFGPGTRLLVL.

V is TRBV6-2 or TRBV6-3 and J is TRBJ2-7, with 11 bases matching TRBD2. Per germline, CDR1 MNHEY and CDR2 SVGEGT. Trimming cost V 2 bases and J 2 bases; bases outside gene matches: 2. The CDR3 sequence is 15 residues long. CDR3 DNA: TGTGCCAGCAGTTACGAGACTAGCGGGACCTACGAGCAGTACTTC. Its protein product is CASSYETSGTYEQYF.

CDR3 coding DNA: TGTGCCATCAGTGAGTCGGGGTCAGGGGGCACAGATACGCAGTATTTT. It specifies CAISESGSGGTDTQYF. The chain couples TRBV10-3 to TRBJ2-3; D perhaps matches TRBD1 (6 bases). Germline-derived CDR1 and CDR2 are ENHRY and SYGVKD. CDR3 size: 16 residues. V was shortened by 0 bases and J by 1 base, with 11 bases between the two germline ends.

CDR3 DNA sequence: TGTGCCAGCAGCCAAGATTTCAGTTCCAATCAGCCCCAGCATTTT. It translates to CASSQDFSSNQPQHF. This chain links TRBV3-1 (or the pseudogene TRBV3-2) with TRBJ1-5; D is undetermined. The CDR3 extends over 15 amino acids. The V gene lost 0 bases and the J gene lost 3 bases, with 9 bases spanning the gap. Per the germline V gene, CDR1 is LGHDT and CDR2 is YNNKEL (reference sequence).

The CDR3 DNA is TGTGCCAGCAGCTTGGCCGGCAGGGAGGGTGAAAAACTGTTTTTT. Translation gives CASSLAGREGEKLFF. This rearrangement joins TRBV5-6 to TRBJ1-4; the D gene is possibly TRBD1 (5 bases). The CDR3 has 15 residues. Germline CDR1 reads SGHDT; CDR2 reads YYEEEE. The V and J ends lost 0 bases and 7 bases respectively, with 13 bases between them. Supplemented by reference TRBV5-6 and TRBJ1-4, the full variable domain reads DAGVTQSPTHLIKTRGQQVTLRCSPKSGHDTVSWYQQALGQGPQFIFQYYEEEERQRGNFPDRFSGHQFPNYSSELNVNALLLGDSALYLCASSLAGREGEKLFFGSGTQLSVL.

The rearrangement links TRBV11-2 to TRBJ2-5; D may be TRBD1 (6 bases). CDR3 length: 14 amino acids. Trimming left V 0 bases short and J 5 bases short, with 10 bases between. Germline V lookup: CDR1 SGHAT, CDR2 FQNNGV. CDR3 bases: TGTGCCAGCAGCTTAGATGCAGGGGTCGAGACCCAGTACTTC. Its protein product is CASSLDAGVETQYF. Combining the CDR3 with reference TRBV11-2 and TRBJ2-5 gives the whole variable domain EAGVAQSPRYKIIEKRQSVAFWCNPISGHATLYWYQQILGQGPKLLIQFQNNGVVDDSQLPKDRFSAERLKGVDSTLKIQPAKLEDSAVYLCASSLDAGVETQYFGPGTRLLVL.

The rearrangement uses TRBV18 and TRBJ2-5; 9 bases align to TRBD1. V lost 1 base and J lost 1; bases outside the gene matches: 4. The CDR3 extends over 16 amino acids. Germline values: CDR1 KGHSH, CDR2 LQKENI. The CDR3 region has the DNA TGTGCCAGCTCACCACAGACAGGGGGAAGCCAAGAGACCCAGTACTTC. Translation: CASSPQTGGSQETQYF.

The V and J genes are TRBV5-1 and TRBJ2-6; no firm D call. The V gene's germline CDR1 is SGHRS and CDR2 YFSETQ. V dropped 0 bases and J dropped 4 bases, with 5 bases sitting between them. This CDR3 spans 14 amino acids. The CDR3 sequence: CASSLGAGANVLTF. The CDR3 DNA follows: TGCGCCAGCAGCTTGGGGGCCGGGGCCAACGTCCTGACTTTC.

The chain joins TRBV10-3 to TRBJ2-1; TRBD2 agrees at 9 bases. V was pared by 4 bases and J by 8 bases, with 9 bases of the junction left unmatched. The CDR3 consists of 15 residues. CDR1 and CDR2 from the germline V gene are ENHRY and SYGVKD. The CDR3 sequence: CAISAGSGSSYEQFF. In DNA, the CDR3 is TGTGCCATCAGTGCCGGTAGCGGGAGTTCGTATGAGCAGTTCTTC.